What follows is one T cell receptor (beta chain) and its context. Its target antigen remains unknown. Read coverage stops 3 residues before the CDR3 terminus; the germline J gene supplies the remainder. This record comes from a study of T cell clonality in common variable immunodeficiency (dated by TCRdb to about 2015). Findings and caveats that apply to the study as a whole: TCRbeta clonality was higher in CVID subjects than in healthy controls (t-test p = 0.018), and the increase was most characteristic of about a third of subjects. Fewer deletions and N-nucleotide insertions were reportedly observed in CVID TCRbeta sequences, and highly modified clones with 13 or more V deletions were reportedly absent from CVID TCRbeta sequences. Patient heterogeneity within the CVID cohort put limits on correlating repertoire features with clinical complications. According to the authors, figuring out what caused the increased clonality in CVID would require sequencing the repertoires of T cell subpopulations. Even though DNA input was the same, control samples had an average of about 80,000 unique sequences each, compared with 30,000 to 40,000 in CVID samples. Healthy controls shared more TCRbeta clones with each other than CVID subjects shared among themselves (p < 0.0001).

Trimming removed 3 bases from V and 6 bases from J; the gene matches leave 4 bases unexplained. The germline V gene encodes CDR1 SNHLY and CDR2 FYNNEI. The CDR3 numbers 14 residues from cysteine through phenylalanine. Shown are 33 bases from within the CDR3, in frame from base 1. CVID was diagnosed by standard criteria: serum IgG, IgA and/or IgM reduced below normal range, plus specific antibody deficiency. There were around 46 subjects in the CVID group (roughly 15 female and roughly 30 male), ranging in age from roughly 9 to 70 years, with a mean age of roughly 39. Most CVID patients and most healthy controls were of Caucasian heritage. At the time of study participation, every CVID subject had been on replacement immunoglobulin therapy for at least one year. At the time of blood collection, no CVID subject was ill or was being treated with immunomodulatory or immunosuppressive medication. From each donor, about 4.5 to 8.5 ml of heparinized peripheral whole blood was collected. Genomic DNA from adults with common variable immune deficiency (CVID) and from healthy adult controls was used to sequence TCRbeta CDR3 repertoires. Diluted blood was density-centrifuged over Hypaque 1077 or Ficoll-Paque to isolate peripheral blood mononuclear cells. Genomic DNA was extracted from unsorted mononuclear cells by Qiagen column purification or by a centrifugation-based method.

For sequencing input, CVID and control samples contributed equivalent amounts of genomic DNA. For every sample, a 60 bp segment covering the rearranged TCRbeta CDR3 region was amplified and then sequenced. The immunoSEQ assay, a bias-corrected multiplex PCR combined with high-throughput sequencing, was used to amplify TCRbeta. In the paper's pipeline: Every unique nucleotide sequence counted as a clone and was annotated with V, D and J genes, copy number and frequency. Sequences were labeled productive if in frame, and non-productive if out of frame or containing stop codons. As previously described, clonality was computed from Shannon's entropy. The predicted amino acid sequences of productive clones were used to derive the mean CDR3 Kyte-Doolittle hydropathy. Scaled V gene usage was hierarchically clustered using Manhattan distance and complete linkage with the R hclust function. To assess clone sharing by CDR3 amino acid sequence, 12 repertoires per group were resampled over 100 rounds. The repertoires were searched for over 55 published EBV-specific and fewer than 250 published CMV-specific TCRbeta sequences. A couple of CVID samples that yielded fewer than 10,000 sequences were excluded from the analysis, so approximately 38 CVID repertoires were retained. TCRdb retrieved this table from immuneACCESS and kept in-frame rearrangements only. Not all clones are present; in checked studies, unresolved V genes account for under half, and no reason is known for the remainder. The DNA was the basis for D and trimming; V, J and clone size are from that table. This sample is represented by about 28,000 clones, with no singletons among them. Roughly 3% of the sample rests with the top ten.

The receptor was isolated from a human donor with common variable immunodeficiency. The chain was built from TRBV2 and TRBJ1-4, and 7 junctional nucleotides match TRBD1. The sample was peripheral blood mononuclear cells. The CDR3 DNA, read in part, is TGTGCCAGCAGTGAGGGACAGCGGTATGAAAAA. Its protein is CASSEGQRYEK. The full CDR3 sequence reads CASSEGQRYEKLFF.